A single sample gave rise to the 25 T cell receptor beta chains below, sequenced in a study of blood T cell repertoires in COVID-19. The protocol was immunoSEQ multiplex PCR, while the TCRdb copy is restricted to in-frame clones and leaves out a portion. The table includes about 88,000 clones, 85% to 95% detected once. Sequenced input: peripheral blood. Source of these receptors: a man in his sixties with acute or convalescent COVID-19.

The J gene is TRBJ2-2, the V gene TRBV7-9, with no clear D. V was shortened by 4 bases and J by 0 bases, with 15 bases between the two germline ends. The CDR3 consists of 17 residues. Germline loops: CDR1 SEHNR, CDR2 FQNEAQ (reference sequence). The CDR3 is CASSSSLSLPNTGELFF. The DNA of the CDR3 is TGTGCCAGCAGCTCCTCTCTAAGCCTCCCGAACACCGGGGAGCTGTTTTTT. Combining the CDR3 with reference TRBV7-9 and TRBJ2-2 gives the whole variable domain DTGVSQNPRHKITKRGQNVTFRCDPISEHNRLYWYRQTLGQGPEFLTYFQNEAQLEKSRLLSDRFSAERPKGSFSTLEIQRTEQGDSAMYLCASSSSLSLPNTGELFFGEGSRLTVL.

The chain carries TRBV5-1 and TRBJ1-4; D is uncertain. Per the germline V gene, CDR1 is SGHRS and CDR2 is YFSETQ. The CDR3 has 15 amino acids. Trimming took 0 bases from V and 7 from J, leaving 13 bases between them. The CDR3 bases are TGCGCCAGCAGCTTGGCCGGAGAGGGTCGTGAAAAACTGTTTTTT. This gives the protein CASSLAGEGREKLFF.

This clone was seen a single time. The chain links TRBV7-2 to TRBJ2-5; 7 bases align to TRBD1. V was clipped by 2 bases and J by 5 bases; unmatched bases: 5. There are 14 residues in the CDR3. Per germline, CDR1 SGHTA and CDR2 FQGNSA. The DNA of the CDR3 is TGTGCCAGCAGCTTAACGGACAGGTTGGAGACCCAGTACTTC. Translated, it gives CASSLTDRLETQYF. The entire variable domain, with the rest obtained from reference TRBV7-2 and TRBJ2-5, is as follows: GAGVSQSPSNKVTEKGKDVELRCDPISGHTALYWYRQSLGQGLEFLIYFQGNSAPDKSGLPSDRFSAERTGGSVSTLTIQRTQQEDSAVYLCASSLTDRLETQYFGPGTRLLVL.

The chain's CDR3 is CASSSATGRQASKNIQYF. The CDR3 DNA reads as TGTGCCAGCAGCTCGGCGACAGGGAGGCAAGCTTCCAAAAACATTCAGTACTTC. This sequence joins TRBV7-8 and TRBJ2-4; D possibly corresponds to TRBD1 (7 bases). Germline CDR1 SGHVS, CDR2 FQNEAQ. The CDR3 consists of 18 residues. Trimming removed 4 bases at V and 2 bases at J, with 21 bases between.

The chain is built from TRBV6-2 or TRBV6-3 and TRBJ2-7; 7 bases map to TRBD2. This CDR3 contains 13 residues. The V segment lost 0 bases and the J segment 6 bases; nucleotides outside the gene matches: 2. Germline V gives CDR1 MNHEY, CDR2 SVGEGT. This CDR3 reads CASSYSTSPEQYF. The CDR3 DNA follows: TGTGCCAGCAGTTACTCGACTAGCCCCGAGCAGTACTTC.

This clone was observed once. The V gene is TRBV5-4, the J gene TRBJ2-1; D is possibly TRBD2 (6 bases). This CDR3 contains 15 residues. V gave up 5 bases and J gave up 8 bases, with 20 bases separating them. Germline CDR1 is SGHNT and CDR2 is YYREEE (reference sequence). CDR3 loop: CASSSGDAPRDEQFF. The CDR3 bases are TGTGCCAGCAGTTCGGGGGACGCCCCGCGGGATGAGCAGTTCTTC.

Written as DNA, the CDR3 is TGTGCCAGCAGGACTAGCGGGAGGGGGAACTCCTACGAGCAGTACTTC. Encoded protein: CASRTSGRGNSYEQYF. The rearrangement links TRBV28 to TRBJ2-7, with 14 bases lining up with TRBD2. The CDR3 has 16 amino acids. J lost 0 bases, V lost 6 bases, and 4 bases had no gene match. The germline gives CDR1 MDHEN, CDR2 SYDVKM.

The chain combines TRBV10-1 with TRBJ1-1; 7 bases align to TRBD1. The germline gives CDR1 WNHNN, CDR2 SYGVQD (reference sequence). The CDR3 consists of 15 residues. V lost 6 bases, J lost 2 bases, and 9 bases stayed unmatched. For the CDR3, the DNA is TGCGCCAGCAGATCCGACACAGGGGCCAACACTGAAGCTTTCTTT. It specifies CASRSDTGANTEAFF.

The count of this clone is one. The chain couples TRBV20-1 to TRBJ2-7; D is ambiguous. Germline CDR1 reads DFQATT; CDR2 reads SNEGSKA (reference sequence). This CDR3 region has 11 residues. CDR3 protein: CAAMGTYEQYF. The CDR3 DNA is TGCGCGGCCATGGGTACTTACGAGCAGTACTTC.

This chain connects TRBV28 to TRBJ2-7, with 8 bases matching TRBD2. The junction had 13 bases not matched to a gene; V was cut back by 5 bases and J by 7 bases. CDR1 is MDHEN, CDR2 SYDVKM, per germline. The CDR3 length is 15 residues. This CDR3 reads CASSLSLGTRREQYF. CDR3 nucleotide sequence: TGTGCCAGCAGTCTCTCCCTCGGGACTAGAAGAGAGCAGTACTTC.

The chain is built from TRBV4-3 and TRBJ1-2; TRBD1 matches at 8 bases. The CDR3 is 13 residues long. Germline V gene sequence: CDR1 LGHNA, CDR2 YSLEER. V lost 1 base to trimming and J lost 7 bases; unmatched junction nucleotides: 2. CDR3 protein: CASSQVTGGGYTF. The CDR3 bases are TGCGCCAGCAGCCAAGTTACAGGGGGTGGCTACACCTTC.

This CDR3 is CSVEVRGNTGELFF. DNA of the CDR3: TGCAGCGTTGAGGTCAGGGGGAACACCGGGGAGCTGTTTTTT. This rearrangement joins TRBV29-1 to TRBJ2-2; possibly TRBD1 for D (6 bases). V was pared by 3 bases and J by 1 base, with 9 bases between. The CDR3 spans 14 residues. Germline V CDR1 and CDR2: SQVTM, ANQGSEA.

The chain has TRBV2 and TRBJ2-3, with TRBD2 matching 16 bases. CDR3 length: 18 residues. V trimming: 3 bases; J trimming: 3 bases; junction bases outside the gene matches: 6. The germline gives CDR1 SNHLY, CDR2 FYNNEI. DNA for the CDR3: TGTGCCAGCAGTGAGACGCGGGGACTAGCGGGAGGGACAGATACGCAGTATTTT. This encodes CASSETRGLAGGTDTQYF.

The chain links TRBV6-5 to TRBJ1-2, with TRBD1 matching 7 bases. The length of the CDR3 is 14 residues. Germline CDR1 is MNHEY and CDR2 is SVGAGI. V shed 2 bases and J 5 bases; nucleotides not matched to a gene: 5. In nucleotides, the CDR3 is TGTGCCAGCAGTTACGTAGGGGGCGGTTATGGCTACACCTTC. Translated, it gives CASSYVGGGYGYTF.

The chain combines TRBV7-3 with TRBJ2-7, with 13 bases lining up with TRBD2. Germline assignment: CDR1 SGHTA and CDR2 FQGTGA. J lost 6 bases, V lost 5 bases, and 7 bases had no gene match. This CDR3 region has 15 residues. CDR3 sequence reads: CASSRPGLAGSEQYF. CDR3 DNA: TGTGCCAGCAGCAGACCGGGACTAGCGGGATCCGAGCAGTACTTC.

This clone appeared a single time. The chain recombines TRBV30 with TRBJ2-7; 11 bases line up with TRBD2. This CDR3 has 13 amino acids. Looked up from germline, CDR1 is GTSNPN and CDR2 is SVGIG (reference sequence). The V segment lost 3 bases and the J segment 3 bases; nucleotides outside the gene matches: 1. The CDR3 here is CAWSGTSGYEQYF. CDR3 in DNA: TGTGCCTGGAGCGGGACTAGCGGCTACGAGCAGTACTTC. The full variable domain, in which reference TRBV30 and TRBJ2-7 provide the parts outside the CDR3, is SQTIHQWPATLVQPVGSPLSLECTVEGTSNPNLYWYRQAAGRGLQLLFYSVGIGQISSEVPQNLSASRPQDRQFILSSKKLLLSDSGFYLCAWSGTSGYEQYFGPGTRLTVT.

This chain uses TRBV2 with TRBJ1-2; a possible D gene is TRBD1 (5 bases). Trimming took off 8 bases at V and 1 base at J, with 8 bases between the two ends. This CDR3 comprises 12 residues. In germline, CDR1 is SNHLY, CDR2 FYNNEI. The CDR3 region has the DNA TGTGCCAGCGACAGAGATAACTATGGCTACACCTTC. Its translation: CASDRDNYGYTF.

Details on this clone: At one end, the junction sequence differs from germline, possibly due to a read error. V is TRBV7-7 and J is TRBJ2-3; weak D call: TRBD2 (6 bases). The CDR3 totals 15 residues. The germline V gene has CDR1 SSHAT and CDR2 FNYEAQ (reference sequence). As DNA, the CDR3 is TGTGCTAGCAGCTTTAGCGGACAATCCACAGATACGCAGTATTTT. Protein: CASSFSGQSTDTQYF.

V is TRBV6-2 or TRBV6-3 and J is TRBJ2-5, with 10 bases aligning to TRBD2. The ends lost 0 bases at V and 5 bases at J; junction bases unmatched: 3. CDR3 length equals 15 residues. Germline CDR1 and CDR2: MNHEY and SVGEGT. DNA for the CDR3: TGTGCCAGCAGTTACTCGCCTAGCGGGAGTGAGACCCAGTACTTC. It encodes CASSYSPSGSETQYF.

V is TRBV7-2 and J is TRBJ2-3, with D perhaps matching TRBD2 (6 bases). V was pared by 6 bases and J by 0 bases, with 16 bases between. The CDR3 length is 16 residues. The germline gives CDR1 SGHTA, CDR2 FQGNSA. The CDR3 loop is CASRRGRGFSTDTQYF. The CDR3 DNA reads TGTGCCAGCAGACGAGGACGGGGGTTTAGCACAGATACGCAGTATTTT.

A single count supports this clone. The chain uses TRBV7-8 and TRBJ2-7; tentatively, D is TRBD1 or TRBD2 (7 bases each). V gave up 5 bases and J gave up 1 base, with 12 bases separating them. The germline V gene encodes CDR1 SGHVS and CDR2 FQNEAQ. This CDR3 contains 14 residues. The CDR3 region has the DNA TGTGCCAGCAGCCGACAGGGAGGGTCCTACGAGCAGTACTTC. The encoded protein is CASSRQGGSYEQYF.

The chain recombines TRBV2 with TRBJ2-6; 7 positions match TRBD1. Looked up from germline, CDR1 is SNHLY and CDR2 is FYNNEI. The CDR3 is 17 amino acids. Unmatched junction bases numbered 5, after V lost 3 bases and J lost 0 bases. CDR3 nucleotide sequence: TGTGCCAGCAGTGAGGATTCAGGGGGCTCTGGGGCCAACGTCCTGACTTTC. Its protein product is CASSEDSGGSGANVLTF.

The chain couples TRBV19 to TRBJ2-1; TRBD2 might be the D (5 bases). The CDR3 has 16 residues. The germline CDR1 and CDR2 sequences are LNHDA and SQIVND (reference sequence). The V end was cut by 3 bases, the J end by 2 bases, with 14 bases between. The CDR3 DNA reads TGTGCCAGTAGTATGGGTTTGGACTTAACCTACAATGAGCAGTTCTTC. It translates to CASSMGLDLTYNEQFF.

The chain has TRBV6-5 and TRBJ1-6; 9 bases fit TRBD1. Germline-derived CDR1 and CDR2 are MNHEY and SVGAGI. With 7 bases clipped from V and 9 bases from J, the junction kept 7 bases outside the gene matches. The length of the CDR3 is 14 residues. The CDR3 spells CASKPGQGSSPLHF. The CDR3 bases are TGTGCCAGCAAGCCGGGACAGGGTTCTTCACCCCTCCACTTT.

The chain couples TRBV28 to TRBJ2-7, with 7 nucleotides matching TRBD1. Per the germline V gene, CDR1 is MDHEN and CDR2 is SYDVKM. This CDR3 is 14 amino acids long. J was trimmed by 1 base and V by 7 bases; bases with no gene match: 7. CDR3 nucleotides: TGTGCCAGCACCCGGACAGGTTCTTCCTACGAGCAGTACTTC. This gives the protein CASTRTGSSYEQYF.